The TCR beta chain under discussion was sequenced for a study of blood T cell repertoires in COVID-19. The wider study: Both acute and convalescent COVID-19 samples were obtained from the United States, Italy and Spain.

CDR3 length: 17 amino acids. CDR1 MNHEY and CDR2 SMNVEV come from the germline V gene (reference sequence). Trimming took 6 bases from V and 5 from J; bases not matched to a gene: 13. The assay was immunoSEQ multiplex PCR, and TCRdb's table has in-frame clones only and misses some. Among roughly 140,000 clones listed, around four fifths were seen once. The gene calls are TRBV27 and TRBJ2-1; TRBD2 aligns across 10 bases. What was sequenced was peripheral blood. The clonotype was recovered from a human donor in a cohort sampled during active COVID-19. The CDR3 sequence is CASSLIAGGLRDNEQFF. The CDR3 DNA follows: TGTGCCAGCAGCCTCATAGCGGGGGGCCTCCGCGACAATGAGCAGTTCTTC.